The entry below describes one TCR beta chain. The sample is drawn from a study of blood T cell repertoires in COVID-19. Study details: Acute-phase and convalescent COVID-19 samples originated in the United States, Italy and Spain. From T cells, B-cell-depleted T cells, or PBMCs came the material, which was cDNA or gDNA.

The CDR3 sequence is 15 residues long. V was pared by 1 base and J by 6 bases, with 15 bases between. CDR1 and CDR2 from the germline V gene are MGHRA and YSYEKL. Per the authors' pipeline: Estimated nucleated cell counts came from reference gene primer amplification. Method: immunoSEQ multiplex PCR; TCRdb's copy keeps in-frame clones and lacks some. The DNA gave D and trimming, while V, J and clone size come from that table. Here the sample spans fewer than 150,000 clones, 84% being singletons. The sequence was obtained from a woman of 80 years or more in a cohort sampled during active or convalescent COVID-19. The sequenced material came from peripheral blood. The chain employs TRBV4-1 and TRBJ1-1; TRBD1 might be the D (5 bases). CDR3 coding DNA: TGCGCCAGCAGCCAAGGCCCGGGGGAGAGGTCTGAAGCTTTCTTT. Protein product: CASSQGPGERSEAFF.